The 28 T cell receptor beta chains in this list originate from one sample, sequenced in a study of blood T cell repertoires in COVID-19. Some clones are missing from TCRdb's copy, which holds only in-frame ones; the method was immunoSEQ multiplex PCR. The repertoire holds around 130,000 clones, with approximately 85% as singletons. The specimen sequenced was peripheral blood. These receptors were obtained from a human donor in a cohort sampled during active COVID-19.

The V call is TRBV5-4, the J call TRBJ1-2; TRBD1 might be the D (6 bases). The V end was cut by 4 bases, the J end by 7 bases, with 17 bases between. Germline V CDR1 and CDR2: SGHNT, YYREEE (reference sequence). This CDR3 is 14 amino acids long. The CDR3 region is CASSQTGILGGYTF. For the CDR3, the DNA is TGTGCCAGCAGCCAAACAGGGATCTTAGGTGGCTACACCTTC.

This chain connects TRBV6-5 to TRBJ2-1; TRBD2 aligns across 8 bases. The germline gives CDR1 MNHEY, CDR2 SVGAGI. The CDR3 sequence is 15 residues long. Trimming at V came to 2 bases and at J to 6 bases, leaving 6 bases not matched to a gene. The CDR3 bases are TGTGCCAGCAGTTACCCAAGCGGGAGTTCCAATGAGCAGTTCTTC. The encoded protein is CASSYPSGSSNEQFF.

V is TRBV6-2 or TRBV6-3 and J is TRBJ2-7, with 10 bases identical to TRBD1. Germline CDR1 reads MNHEY; CDR2 reads SVGEGT. This CDR3 is built from 14 residues. V gave up 5 bases and J gave up 5 bases; unmatched junction bases: 6. This chain's CDR3 is CASSTGTGVDEQYV. CDR3 DNA: TGTGCCAGCAGTACCGGGACAGGGGTCGACGAGCAGTACGTC.

The chain combines TRBV2 with TRBJ2-5; D is unclear. Germline V gene data show CDR1 as SNHLY and CDR2 as FYNNEI. The CDR3 has 11 amino acids. V was shortened by 0 bases and J by 9 bases, with 5 bases between the two germline ends. The CDR3 sequence is CASSEALAQYF. CDR3 in DNA: TGTGCCAGCAGTGAAGCCCTCGCCCAGTACTTC.

CDR3 sequence reads: CASSPQAGSSYNEQFF. Written as DNA, the CDR3 is TGCGCCAGCAGCCCCCAAGCGGGTTCTTCCTACAATGAGCAGTTCTTC. The chain links TRBV5-1 to TRBJ2-1, with D tentatively TRBD2 (6 bases). CDR3 length equals 16 residues. The germline V and J ends were trimmed by 4 bases and 1 base, with 15 bases remaining between them. CDR1 is SGHRS, CDR2 YFSETQ, per germline.

J is TRBJ2-3 and V is TRBV5-6, with D possibly TRBD2 on 6 matching bases. This CDR3 has 13 amino acids. V was clipped by 4 bases and J by 1 base, with 7 bases between them. Germline V gene data show CDR1 as SGHDT and CDR2 as YYEEEE. CDR3: CASSPGGTDTQYF. CDR3 bases: TGTGCCAGCAGCCCGGGGGGCACAGATACGCAGTATTTT.

The chain uses TRBV5-6 and TRBJ1-2, with D possibly matching TRBD1 (6 bases). Germline V gene data show CDR1 as SGHDT and CDR2 as YYEEEE. The V gene lost 5 bases and the J gene lost 1 base, with 12 bases spanning the gap. The length of the CDR3 is 14 residues. CDR3 sequence: CASSEAGVNYGYTF. The CDR3 DNA reads TGTGCCAGCAGTGAGGCAGGGGTTAACTATGGCTACACCTTC.

This clone was observed once. CDR3 in amino acids: CASSLTGHRQETQYF. In DNA form, the CDR3 reads TGTGCCAGCAGCTTAACCGGGCACAGGCAAGAGACCCAGTACTTC. The chain links TRBV7-2 to TRBJ2-5; D is perhaps TRBD1 (5 bases). Germline V gene data show CDR1 as SGHTA and CDR2 as FQGNSA. V was shortened by 2 bases and J by 2 bases, with 12 bases between the two germline ends. There are 15 residues in the CDR3.

V is TRBV18 and J is TRBJ1-5; tentatively, D is TRBD1 (5 bases). V was clipped by 5 bases and J by 5 bases, with 13 bases between them. This CDR3 contains 14 residues. Germline V gene lookup returns CDR1 KGHSH and CDR2 LQKENI. CDR3 protein: CASSSGGGDQPQHF. CDR3 in DNA: TGTGCCAGCTCAAGTGGCGGAGGGGATCAGCCCCAGCATTTT.

The chain has TRBV7-9 and TRBJ1-5; D unresolved. The germline V gene encodes CDR1 SEHNR and CDR2 FQNEAQ (reference sequence). The CDR3 has 15 amino acids. Trimming cost V 4 bases and J 1 base, with 11 bases left between them. CDR3 loop: CASSWEGSSNQPQHF. The CDR3 region has the DNA TGTGCCAGCAGCTGGGAGGGCTCCAGCAATCAGCCCCAGCATTTT. Complete variable domain (other parts from reference TRBV7-9 and TRBJ1-5): DTGVSQNPRHKITKRGQNVTFRCDPISEHNRLYWYRQTLGQGPEFLTYFQNEAQLEKSRLLSDRFSAERPKGSFSTLEIQRTEQGDSAMYLCASSWEGSSNQPQHFGDGTRLSIL.

The chain uses TRBV7-6 and TRBJ1-4; tentative D call: TRBD1 (5 bases). Between the trimmed V and J ends, which lost 0 bases and 8 bases, there was a span of 13 bases. The CDR3 extends over 15 amino acids. Germline CDR1 is SGHVS and CDR2 is FNYEAQ. The CDR3 sequence is CASSLAGARDEKLFF. The CDR3 nucleotides are TGTGCCAGCAGCTTAGCAGGGGCGCGAGACGAAAAACTGTTTTTT. Full variable domain (remainder filled in from reference TRBV7-6 and TRBJ1-4): GAGVSQSPRYKVTKRGQDVALRCDPISGHVSLYWYRQALGQGPEFLTYFNYEAQQDKSGLPNDRFSAERPEGSISTLTIQRTEQRDSAMYRCASSLAGARDEKLFFGSGTQLSVL.

This clone was seen only a few times. This sequence joins TRBV9 and TRBJ2-1; 7 positions agree with TRBD2. The CDR3 consists of 17 residues. In germline, CDR1 is SGDLS, CDR2 YYNGEE. V gave up 0 bases and J gave up 6 bases; unmatched junction bases: 12. The CDR3: CASSVGLPSGRFNEQFF. The CDR3 DNA sequence: TGTGCCAGCAGCGTAGGACTTCCTAGCGGTCGATTCAATGAGCAGTTCTTC.

The CDR3 DNA is TGTGCCAGCAGTGACGAGCCGGGACAGGGTAACAATGAGCAGTTCTTC. It is translated as CASSDEPGQGNNEQFF. This chain joins TRBV6-4 and TRBJ2-1, with TRBD1 matching 9 bases. J gave up 5 bases and V 2 bases, and 7 bases lay outside the gene matches. Germline V lookup: CDR1 MRHNA, CDR2 SNTAGT. There are 16 residues in the CDR3.

The CDR3 protein is CASSVGQQGGRTEAFF. CDR3 DNA: TGTGCCAGCAGCGTAGGTCAACAGGGGGGTAGGACTGAAGCTTTCTTT. This chain links TRBV9 with TRBJ1-1, with TRBD1 identical over 8 bases. After removal of 0 bases from V and 5 bases from J, the junction contained 9 bases not matched to a gene. Germline V gene lookup returns CDR1 SGDLS and CDR2 YYNGEE. This CDR3 region has 16 residues.

The chain uses TRBV5-1 and TRBJ2-2; perhaps TRBD1 as D (5 bases). This CDR3 is 15 amino acids long. Looked up from germline, CDR1 is SGHRS and CDR2 is YFSETQ. Trimming shortened V by 1 base and J by 4 bases, and 11 bases separated the two germline ends. The DNA for the CDR3 is TGCGCCAGCAGCTTGTTCACAGGAAGCACCGGGGAGCTGTTTTTT. Its protein product is CASSLFTGSTGELFF.

The chain carries TRBV5-4 and TRBJ2-5; D is possibly TRBD2 (6 bases). Trimming cost V 3 bases and J 4 bases, with 16 bases left between them. CDR1 is SGHNT and CDR2 is YYREEE in the germline V gene (reference sequence). This CDR3 spans 15 amino acids. The chain's CDR3 is CASSSVGGAGETQYF. CDR3 sequence (DNA): TGTGCCAGCAGCTCGGTAGGAGGAGCGGGAGAGACCCAGTACTTC.

The chain recombines TRBV24-1 with TRBJ2-3, with 10 nucleotides matching TRBD2. This CDR3 comprises 17 residues. Germline trimming cut 3 bases from V and 2 bases from J; bases unmatched to any gene: 7. Per germline, CDR1 KGHDR and CDR2 SFDVKD. The CDR3 sequence: CATSDHGLADYTDTQYF. CDR3 DNA sequence: TGTGCCACCAGTGATCACGGACTAGCGGACTACACAGATACGCAGTATTTT.

In its sample, this clone was seen once. The V and J genes are TRBV14 and TRBJ2-2; 7 bases are shared with TRBD2. CDR3 length: 15 amino acids. V lost 4 bases and J lost 6; bases outside the gene matches: 8. The germline gives CDR1 SGHDN, CDR2 FVKESK. CDR3 loop: CASSPRTSWAGELFF. CDR3 sequence (DNA): TGTGCCAGCAGCCCTCGGACTAGTTGGGCCGGGGAGCTGTTTTTT. Drawing the rest from reference TRBV14 and TRBJ2-2, the complete variable domain is EAGVTQFPSHSVIEKGQTVTLRCDPISGHDNLYWYRRVMGKEIKFLLHFVKESKQDESGMPNNRFLAERTGGTYSTLKVQPAELEDSGVYFCASSPRTSWAGELFFGEGSRLTVL.

The J gene is TRBJ2-7, the V gene TRBV7-8, with 7 bases identical to TRBD1. The CDR3 loop spans 14 amino acids. V trimming: 5 bases; J trimming: 2 bases; junction bases outside the gene matches: 6. Germline-derived CDR1 and CDR2 are SGHVS and FQNEAQ. The CDR3 sequence is CASSPRQGPYEQYF. The DNA for the CDR3 is TGTGCCAGCAGCCCCCGACAGGGCCCCTACGAGCAGTACTTC.

The sample holds one count of this clone. This chain connects TRBV9 to TRBJ1-1, with unresolved D. The germline V gene encodes CDR1 SGDLS and CDR2 YYNGEE. CDR3 length equals 14 residues. V shed 1 base and J shed 1 base, with 8 bases lying between them. CDR3 sequence: CASSVLTGNTEAFF. DNA for the CDR3: TGTGCCAGCAGCGTATTAACCGGGAACACTGAAGCTTTCTTT.

The V and J genes are TRBV11-1 and TRBJ1-2; 7 nucleotides align to TRBD1. The V gene's germline CDR1 is SGHAT and CDR2 FQDESV (reference sequence). This CDR3 has 14 residues. V trimming: 2 bases; J trimming: 7 bases; junction bases outside the gene matches: 7. CDR3 in DNA: TGTGCCAGCAGCTTATCACAGGGGCCCTTTGGCTACACCTTC. Amino acids: CASSLSQGPFGYTF. Supplemented by reference TRBV11-1 and TRBJ1-2, the full variable domain reads EAEVAQSPRYKITEKSQAVAFWCDPISGHATLYWYRQILGQGPELLVQFQDESVVDDSQLPKDRFSAERLKGVDSTLKIQPAELGDSAMYLCASSLSQGPFGYTFGSGTRLTVV.

This chain joins TRBV5-1 and TRBJ2-7; D unclear. The CDR3 loop spans 15 amino acids. In germline, CDR1 is SGHRS, CDR2 YFSETQ. The V end lost 1 base, the J end lost 5 bases, and 16 bases lay between the germline ends. CDR3 bases: TGCGCCAGCAGCTTGCCCCTCTGTACAGATGACGAGCAGTACGTC. Protein sequence: CASSLPLCTDDEQYV.

V and J are TRBV2 and TRBJ2-1; 9 nucleotides line up with TRBD1. Germline V gene sequence: CDR1 SNHLY, CDR2 FYNNEI. J lost 5 bases, V lost 11 bases, and 4 bases had no gene match. The CDR3 loop spans 12 amino acids. The CDR3 DNA reads as TGTGCCGGGGACAGGGAGGACAATGAGCAGTTCTTC. Amino acid sequence: CAGDREDNEQFF.

This chain joins TRBV3-1 (or the pseudogene TRBV3-2) and TRBJ1-4; D gene uncertain. V was clipped by 7 bases and J by 4 bases, with 13 bases between them. CDR1 LGHDT and CDR2 YNNKEL come from the germline V gene (reference sequence). This CDR3 has 14 residues. This chain's CDR3 is CASNREGFNEKLFF. CDR3 DNA: TGTGCCAGCAATCGGGAAGGGTTTAATGAAAAACTGTTTTTT.

CDR3 nucleotides: TGTGCCAGCAGTTACTACCAAGGGGCGAACACTGAAGCTTTCTTT. Translation gives CASSYYQGANTEAFF. The rearrangement joins TRBV6-5 to TRBJ1-1, with D perhaps TRBD1 (5 bases). Germline lookup yields CDR1 MNHEY and CDR2 SVGAGI. This CDR3 contains 15 residues. V gave up 1 base and J gave up 1 base, with 10 bases separating them.

The J gene is TRBJ2-2, the V gene TRBV9; possibly TRBD1 for D (5 bases). Germline CDR1 SGDLS, CDR2 YYNGEE. The ends were cut back, 3 bases at V and 8 bases at J, with 11 bases in the middle. The CDR3 covers 13 residues. The CDR3 sequence: CASSGTGRGELFF. CDR3 sequence (DNA): TGTGCCAGCAGCGGCACAGGTAGAGGGGAGCTGTTTTTT.

The rearrangement joins TRBV5-6 to TRBJ2-2, with 10 nucleotides matching TRBD1. V was pared by 2 bases and J by 5 bases, with 3 bases of the junction left unmatched. This CDR3 is 15 amino acids long. In germline, CDR1 is SGHDT, CDR2 YYEEEE. For the CDR3, the DNA is TGTGCCAGCAGCTTTCGACAGGGGGCGACCGGGGAGCTGTTTTTT. Its translation is CASSFRQGATGELFF.

The V and J genes are TRBV5-8 and TRBJ1-2; TRBD1 matches 8 bases. CDR1 SGHTS and CDR2 YDEGEE come from the germline V gene. The V gene end was trimmed by 2 bases and the J gene end by 4 bases; junction bases not matched to a gene: 7. This CDR3 comprises 15 residues. The CDR3 is CASSLHGQGGYGYTF. For the CDR3, the DNA is TGTGCCAGCAGCTTACACGGACAGGGAGGCTATGGCTACACCTTC.